This TCR beta chain appears in the sequencing data of a study of blood T cell repertoires in COVID-19. Study in general: Some COVID-19 samples were acute and others convalescent; all came from the United States, Italy and Spain. PBMCs, B-cell-depleted T cells, or T cells provided the cDNA or gDNA that made up the material.

In germline, CDR1 is KGHDR, CDR2 SFDVKD. Trimming shortened V by 7 bases and J by 4 bases, and 12 bases separated the two germline ends. The CDR3 has 13 amino acids. Authors' data handling: Amplification from reference gene primers served as the basis for estimated nucleated cell counts. TCRdb's copy holds only in-frame clones and misses some; the assay was immunoSEQ multiplex PCR. The V and J calls and clone size were taken over from that table, and D and trimming were inferred from the DNA. The sample has roughly 360,000 clones; around nine tenths are singletons. Participants were aged roughly 18 to 100 years from some 24 US areas.

The source is a woman aged 30 to 39 with acute COVID-19. This chain connects TRBV24-1 to TRBJ1-2; TRBD1 is a possible D gene (5 bases). What was sequenced was PBMCs or T cells enriched from blood (not recorded which). The CDR3 loop reads CATSRGQLYGYTF. CDR3 DNA sequence: TGTGCCACCAGCCGAGGACAACTCTATGGCTACACCTTC.